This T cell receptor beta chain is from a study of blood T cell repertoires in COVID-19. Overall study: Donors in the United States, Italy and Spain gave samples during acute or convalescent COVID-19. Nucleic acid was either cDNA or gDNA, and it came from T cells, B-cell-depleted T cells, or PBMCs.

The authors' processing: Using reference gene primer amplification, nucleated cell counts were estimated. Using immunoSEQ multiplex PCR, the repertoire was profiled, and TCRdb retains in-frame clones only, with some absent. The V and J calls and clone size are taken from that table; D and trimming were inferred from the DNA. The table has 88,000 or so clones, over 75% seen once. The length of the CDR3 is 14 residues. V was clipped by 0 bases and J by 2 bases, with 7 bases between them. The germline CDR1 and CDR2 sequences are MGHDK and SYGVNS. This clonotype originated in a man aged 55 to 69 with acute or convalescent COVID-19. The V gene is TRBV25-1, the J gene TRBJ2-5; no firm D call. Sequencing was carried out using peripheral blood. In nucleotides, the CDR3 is TGTGCCAGCAGTGAATATTCAGTGCAAGAGACCCAGTACTTC. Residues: CASSEYSVQETQYF.